These 8 T cell receptor beta chains originate from one sample sequenced in a study of T cell responses to AZD1222 COVID-19 vaccine. TCRdb's table, derived via immunoSEQ multiplex PCR, lists solely in-frame clones and lacks some. The sample records about 76,000 clones, over 65% being singletons. The material was peripheral blood, obtained 28 days after the second dose of the MenACWY control vaccine. The receptor set was obtained from an adult who received the MenACWY meningococcal vaccine as a control.

The chain uses TRBV24-1 and TRBJ1-5, with 8 positions matching TRBD1. The CDR3 is 15 residues long. The ends lost 5 bases at V and 5 bases at J; junction bases unmatched: 7. Germline assignment: CDR1 KGHDR and CDR2 SFDVKD. CDR3 loop: CATSAGAGGDQPQHF. The CDR3 nucleotides read TGTGCCACCAGTGCCGGGGCAGGGGGCGATCAGCCCCAGCATTTT.

V gene TRBV2 combines with J gene TRBJ1-5; no definite D call. Germline CDR1 reads SNHLY; CDR2 reads FYNNEI. Trimming cost V 6 bases and J 5 bases, with 14 bases left between them. This CDR3 is 14 amino acids long. This CDR3 is CASRTPATDQPQHF. CDR3 nucleotide sequence: TGTGCCAGCAGAACGCCAGCGACCGATCAGCCCCAGCATTTT.

V usage is TRBV13 and J usage is TRBJ1-3; D unclear. CDR3 length equals 15 residues. V lost 6 bases, J lost 0 bases, and 12 bases lay in between. CDR1 is PRHDT and CDR2 is FYEKMQ in the germline V gene (reference sequence). CDR3 coding DNA: TGTGCCAGCAGGGAGGACGGATACTCTGGAAACACCATATATTTT. Its translation: CASREDGYSGNTIYF.

The gene calls are TRBV7-9 and TRBJ1-2, with 7 bases fitting TRBD1. V shed 1 base, J shed 6 bases, and the junction held 2 bases outside the gene matches. Per germline, CDR1 SEHNR and CDR2 FQNEAQ (reference sequence). This CDR3 comprises 13 residues. CDR3 sequence reads: CASSLGTGHGYTF. In DNA, the CDR3 is TGTGCCAGCAGCTTAGGGACAGGACATGGCTACACCTTC.

The chain carries TRBV5-1 and TRBJ1-1; TRBD1 aligns across 8 bases. J was trimmed by 1 base and V by 6 bases; bases with no gene match: 8. Germline-derived CDR1 and CDR2 are SGHRS and YFSETQ. CDR3 length: 15 residues. CDR3 in amino acids: CASKDRAGSNTEAFF. The DNA of the CDR3 is TGCGCCAGCAAGGACAGGGCGGGATCGAACACTGAAGCTTTCTTT.

In DNA, the CDR3 is TGTGCCAGCACCGAAACAGGCCCGTATGGCTACACCTTC. The encoded protein is CASTETGPYGYTF. V is TRBV6-5 and J is TRBJ1-2; maybe TRBD1 (5 bases). From germline, CDR1 is MNHEY and CDR2 SVGAGI. Trimming shortened V by 7 bases and J by 5 bases, and 14 bases separated the two germline ends. The CDR3 consists of 13 residues.

The J gene is TRBJ1-2, the V gene TRBV6-5; the match to TRBD1 covers 9 bases. The CDR3 consists of 15 residues. J was trimmed by 8 bases and V by 0 bases; bases with no gene match: 7. Germline CDR1 reads MNHEY; CDR2 reads SVGAGI. DNA for the CDR3: TGTGCCAGCAGTTACTCGGGACAGGGATTGGAGGGCTACACCTTC. Translating gives CASSYSGQGLEGYTF.

This sequence joins TRBV29-1 and TRBJ1-1; D gene uncertain. Germline V gives CDR1 SQVTM, CDR2 ANQGSEA. V shed 7 bases and J shed 8 bases, with 17 bases lying between them. This CDR3 contains 12 residues. The CDR3 spells CSGRRATQEAFF. In DNA form, the CDR3 reads TGCAGCGGGAGGAGGGCGACCCAAGAAGCTTTCTTT.